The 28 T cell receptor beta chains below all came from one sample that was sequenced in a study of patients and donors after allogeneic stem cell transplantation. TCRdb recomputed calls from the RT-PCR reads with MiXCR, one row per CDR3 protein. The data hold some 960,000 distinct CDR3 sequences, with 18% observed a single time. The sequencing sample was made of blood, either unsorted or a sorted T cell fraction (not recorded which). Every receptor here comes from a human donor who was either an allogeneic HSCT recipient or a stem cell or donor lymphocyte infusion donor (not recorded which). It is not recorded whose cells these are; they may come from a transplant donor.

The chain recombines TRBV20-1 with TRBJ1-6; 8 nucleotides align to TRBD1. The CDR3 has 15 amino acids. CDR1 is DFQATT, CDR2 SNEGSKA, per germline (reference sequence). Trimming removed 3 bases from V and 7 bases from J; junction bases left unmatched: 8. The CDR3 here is CSASPGTGGNSPLHF. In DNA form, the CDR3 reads TGCAGTGCTAGTCCCGGGACAGGCGGGAATTCACCCCTCCACTTT.

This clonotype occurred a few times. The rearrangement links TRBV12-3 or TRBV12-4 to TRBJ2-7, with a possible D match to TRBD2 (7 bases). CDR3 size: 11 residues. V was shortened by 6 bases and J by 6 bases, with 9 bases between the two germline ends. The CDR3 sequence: CASRGGGEQYF. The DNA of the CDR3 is TGTGCCAGCAGGGGAGGGGGCGAGCAGTACTTC.

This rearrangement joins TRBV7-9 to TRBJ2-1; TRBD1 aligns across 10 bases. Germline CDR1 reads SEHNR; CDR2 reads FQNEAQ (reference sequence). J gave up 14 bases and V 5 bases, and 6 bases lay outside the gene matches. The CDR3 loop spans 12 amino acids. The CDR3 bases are TGTGCCAGCAGCCCGGGAGGGACAGGGGAGTTCTTC. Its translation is CASSPGGTGEFF.

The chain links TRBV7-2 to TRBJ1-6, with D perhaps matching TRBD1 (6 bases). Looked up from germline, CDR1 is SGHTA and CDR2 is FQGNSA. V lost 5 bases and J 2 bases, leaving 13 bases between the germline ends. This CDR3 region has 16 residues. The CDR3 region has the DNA TGTGCCAGCAGCCTGCGACAGGCCGCCTATAATTCACCCCTCCACTTT. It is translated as CASSLRQAAYNSPLHF.

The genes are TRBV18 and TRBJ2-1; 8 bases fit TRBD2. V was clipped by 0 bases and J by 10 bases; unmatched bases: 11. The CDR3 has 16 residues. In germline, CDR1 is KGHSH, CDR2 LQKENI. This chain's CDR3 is CASSPPGGGNLQEQFF. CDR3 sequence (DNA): TGTGCCAGCTCACCACCGGGCGGGGGGAATCTTCAGGAGCAGTTCTTC.

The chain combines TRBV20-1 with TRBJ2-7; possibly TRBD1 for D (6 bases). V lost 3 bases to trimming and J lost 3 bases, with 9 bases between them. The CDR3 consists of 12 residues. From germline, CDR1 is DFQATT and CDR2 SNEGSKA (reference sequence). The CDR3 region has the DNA TGCAGTGCTAGGCAGGACAGCTACGAGCAGTACTTC. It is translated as CSARQDSYEQYF.

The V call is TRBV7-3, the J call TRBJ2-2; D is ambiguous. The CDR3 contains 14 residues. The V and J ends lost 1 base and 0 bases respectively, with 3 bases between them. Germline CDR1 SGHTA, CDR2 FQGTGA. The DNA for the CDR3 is TGTGCCAGCAGCTTAAGCCCGAACACCGGGGAGCTGTTTTTT. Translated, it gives CASSLSPNTGELFF.

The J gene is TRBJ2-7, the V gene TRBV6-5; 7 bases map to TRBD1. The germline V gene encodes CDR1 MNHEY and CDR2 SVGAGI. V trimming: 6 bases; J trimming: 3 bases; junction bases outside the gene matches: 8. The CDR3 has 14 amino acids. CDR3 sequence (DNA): TGTGCCAGCAGCTACGGACAGGCGGACTACGAGCAGTACTTC. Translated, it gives CASSYGQADYEQYF.

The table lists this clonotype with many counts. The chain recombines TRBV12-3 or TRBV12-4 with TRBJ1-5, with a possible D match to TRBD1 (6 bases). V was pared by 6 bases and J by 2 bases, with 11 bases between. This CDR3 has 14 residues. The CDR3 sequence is CASSRGGGNQPQHF. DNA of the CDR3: TGTGCCAGCAGCAGGGGAGGAGGCAATCAGCCCCAGCATTTT.

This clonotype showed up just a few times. CDR3 sequence reads: CASSQPRGVSYEQYF. In nucleotides, the CDR3 is TGTGCCAGCAGCCAACCCAGGGGGGTCTCCTACGAGCAGTACTTC. V and J are TRBV4-2 and TRBJ2-7; possible D gene TRBD1, 7 bases. The length of the CDR3 is 15 residues. V was shortened by 2 bases and J by 0 bases, with 11 bases between the two germline ends. Germline V gives CDR1 LGHNA, CDR2 YNFKEQ.

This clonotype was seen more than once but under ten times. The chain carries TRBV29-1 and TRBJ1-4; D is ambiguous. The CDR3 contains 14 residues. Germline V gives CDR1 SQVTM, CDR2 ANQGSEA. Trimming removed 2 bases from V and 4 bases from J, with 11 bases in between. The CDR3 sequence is CSVESGWSNEKLFF. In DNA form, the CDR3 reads TGCAGCGTTGAATCGGGGTGGAGTAATGAAAAACTGTTTTTT. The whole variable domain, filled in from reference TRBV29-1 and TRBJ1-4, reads SAVISQKPSRDICQRGTSLTIQCQVDSQVTMMFWYRQQPGQSLTLIATANQGSEATYESGFVIDKFPISRPNLTFSTLTVSNMSPEDSSIYLCSVESGWSNEKLFFGSGTQLSVL.

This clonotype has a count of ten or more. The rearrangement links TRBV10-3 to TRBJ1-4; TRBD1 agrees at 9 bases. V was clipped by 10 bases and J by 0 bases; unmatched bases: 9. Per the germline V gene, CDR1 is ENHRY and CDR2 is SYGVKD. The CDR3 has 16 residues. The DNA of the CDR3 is TGTGCCACCCGAGACAGGGGGGATACAACTAATGAAAAACTGTTTTTT. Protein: CATRDRGDTTNEKLFF.

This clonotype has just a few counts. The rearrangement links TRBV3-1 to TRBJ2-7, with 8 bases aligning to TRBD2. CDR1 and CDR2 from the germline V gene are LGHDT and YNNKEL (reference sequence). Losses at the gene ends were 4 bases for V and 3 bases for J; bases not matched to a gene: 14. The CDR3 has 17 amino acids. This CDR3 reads CASSPREGRRGFYEQYF. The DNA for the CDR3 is TGTGCCAGCAGCCCACGGGAGGGCCGGCGAGGCTTCTACGAGCAGTACTTC.

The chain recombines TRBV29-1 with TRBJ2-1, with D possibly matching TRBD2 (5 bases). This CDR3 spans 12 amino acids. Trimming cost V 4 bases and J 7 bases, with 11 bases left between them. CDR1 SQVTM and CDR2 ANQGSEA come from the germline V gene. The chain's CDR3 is CSVGTLRNEQFF. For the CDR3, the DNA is TGCAGCGTTGGGACTTTAAGGAATGAGCAGTTCTTC.

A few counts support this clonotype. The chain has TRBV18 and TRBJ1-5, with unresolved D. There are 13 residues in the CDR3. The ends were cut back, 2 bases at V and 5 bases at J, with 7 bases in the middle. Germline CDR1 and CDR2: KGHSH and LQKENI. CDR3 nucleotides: TGTGCCAGCTCACCATACATAGATCAGCCCCAGCATTTT. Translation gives CASSPYIDQPQHF. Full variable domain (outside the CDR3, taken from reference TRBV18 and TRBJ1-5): NAGVMQNPRHLVRRRGQEARLRCSPMKGHSHVYWYRQLPEEGLKFMVYLQKENIIDESGMPKERFSAEFPKEGPSILRIQQVVRGDSAAYFCASSPYIDQPQHFGDGTRLSIL.

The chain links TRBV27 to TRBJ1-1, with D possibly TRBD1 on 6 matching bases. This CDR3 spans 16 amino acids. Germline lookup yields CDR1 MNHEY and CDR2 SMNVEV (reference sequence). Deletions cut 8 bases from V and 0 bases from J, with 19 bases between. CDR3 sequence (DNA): TGTGCCAGCGGACCGAGGGGGGTGGGCATGAACACTGAAGCTTTCTTT. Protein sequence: CASGPRGVGMNTEAFF.

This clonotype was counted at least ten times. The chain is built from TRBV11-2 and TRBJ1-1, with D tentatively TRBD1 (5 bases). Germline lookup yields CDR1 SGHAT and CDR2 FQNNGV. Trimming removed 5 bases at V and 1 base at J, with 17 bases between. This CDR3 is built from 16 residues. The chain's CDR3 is CASSAGVDGTNTEAFF. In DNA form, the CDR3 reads TGTGCCAGCAGCGCCGGAGTCGACGGGACGAACACTGAAGCTTTCTTT.

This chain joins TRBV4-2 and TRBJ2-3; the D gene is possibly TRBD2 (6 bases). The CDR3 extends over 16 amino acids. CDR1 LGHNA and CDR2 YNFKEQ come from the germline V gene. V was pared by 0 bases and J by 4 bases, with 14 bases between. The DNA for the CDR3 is TGTGCCAGCAGCCAAGAAACGGGGGACCCCCCAGATACGCAGTATTTT. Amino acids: CASSQETGDPPDTQYF.

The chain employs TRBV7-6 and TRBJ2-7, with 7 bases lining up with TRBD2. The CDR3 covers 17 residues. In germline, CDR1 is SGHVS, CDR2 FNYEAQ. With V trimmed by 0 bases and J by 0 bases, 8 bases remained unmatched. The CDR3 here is CASSLAGSGAHSYEQYF. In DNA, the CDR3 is TGTGCCAGCAGCTTAGCGGGGAGCGGGGCTCACTCCTACGAGCAGTACTTC.

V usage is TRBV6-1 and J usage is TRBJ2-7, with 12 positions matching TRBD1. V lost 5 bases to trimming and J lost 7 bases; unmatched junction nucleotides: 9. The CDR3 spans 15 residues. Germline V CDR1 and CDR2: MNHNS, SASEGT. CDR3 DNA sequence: TGTGCCAGCAGTCAAAGCCGGGACAGGGGGCTTGAGCAGTACTTC. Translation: CASSQSRDRGLEQYF.

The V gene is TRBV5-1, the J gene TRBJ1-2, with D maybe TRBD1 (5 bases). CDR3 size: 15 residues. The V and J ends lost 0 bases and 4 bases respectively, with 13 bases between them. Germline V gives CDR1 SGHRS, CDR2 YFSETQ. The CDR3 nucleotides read TGCGCCAGCAGCTTGGAGCTGGGGGTAATCTATGGCTACACCTTC. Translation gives CASSLELGVIYGYTF.

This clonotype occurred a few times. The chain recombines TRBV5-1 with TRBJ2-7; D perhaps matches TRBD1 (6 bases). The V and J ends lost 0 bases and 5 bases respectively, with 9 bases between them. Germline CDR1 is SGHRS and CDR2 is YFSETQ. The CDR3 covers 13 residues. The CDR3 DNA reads TGCGCCAGCAGCTTGGTTACAGGGAACGAGCAGTACTTC. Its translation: CASSLVTGNEQYF.

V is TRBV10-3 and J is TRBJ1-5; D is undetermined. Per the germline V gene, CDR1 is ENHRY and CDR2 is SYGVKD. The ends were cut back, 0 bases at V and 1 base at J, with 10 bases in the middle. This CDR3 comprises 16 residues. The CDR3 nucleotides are TGTGCCATCAGTGAGTCGTCGCCCGGGAGCAATCAGCCCCAGCATTTT. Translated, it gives CAISESSPGSNQPQHF.

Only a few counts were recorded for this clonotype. DNA for the CDR3: TGTGCCAGCAGTCCTACAGGGGGTGGGGAGCTGTTTTTT. Translating gives CASSPTGGGELFF. The V gene is TRBV12-3 or TRBV12-4, the J gene TRBJ2-2, with 8 bases aligning to TRBD1. With 5 bases clipped from V and 8 bases from J, the junction kept 4 bases outside the gene matches. The CDR3 sequence is 13 residues long.

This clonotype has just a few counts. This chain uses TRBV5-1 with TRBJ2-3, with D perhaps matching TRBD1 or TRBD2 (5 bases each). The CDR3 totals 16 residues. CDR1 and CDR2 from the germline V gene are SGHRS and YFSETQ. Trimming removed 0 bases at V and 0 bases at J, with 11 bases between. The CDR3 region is CASSLEPGRSTDTQYF. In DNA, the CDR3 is TGCGCCAGCAGCTTGGAACCGGGACGGAGCACAGATACGCAGTATTTT. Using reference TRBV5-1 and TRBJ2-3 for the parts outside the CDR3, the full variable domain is KAGVTQTPRYLIKTRGQQVTLSCSPISGHRSVSWYQQTPGQGLQFLFEYFSETQRNKGNFPGRFSGRQFSNSRSEMNVSTLELGDSALYLCASSLEPGRSTDTQYFGPGTRLTVL.

This CDR3 reads CASSPTGQGAGYGYTF. CDR3 sequence (DNA): TGTGCCAGCAGTCCCACGGGACAGGGGGCTGGTTATGGCTACACCTTC. The gene calls are TRBV6-2 or TRBV6-3 and TRBJ1-2; 12 bases agree with TRBD1. CDR1 is MNHEY, CDR2 SVGEGT, per germline. Germline trimming cut 5 bases from V and 5 bases from J; bases unmatched to any gene: 9. The CDR3 runs to 16 residues.

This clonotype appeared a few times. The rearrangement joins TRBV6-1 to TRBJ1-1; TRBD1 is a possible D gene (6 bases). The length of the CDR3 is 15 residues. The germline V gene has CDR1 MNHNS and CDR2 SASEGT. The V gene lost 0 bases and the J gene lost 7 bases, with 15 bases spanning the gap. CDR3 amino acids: CASSEATGPRGEAFF. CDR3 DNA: TGTGCCAGCAGTGAAGCGACCGGACCCAGGGGTGAAGCTTTCTTT.

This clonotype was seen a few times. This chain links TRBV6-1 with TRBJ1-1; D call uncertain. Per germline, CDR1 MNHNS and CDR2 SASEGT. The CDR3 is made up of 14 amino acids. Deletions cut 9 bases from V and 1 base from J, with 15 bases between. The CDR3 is CASVGRSANTEAFF. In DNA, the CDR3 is TGTGCCAGTGTCGGTAGGTCGGCGAACACTGAAGCTTTCTTT.